These 5 T cell receptor beta chains share one sample of origin, sequenced in a study of T cells in Graves' hyperthyroidism and ophthalmopathy. Amplified regions were TCR beta CDR3 sequences from RNA transcripts. The HTBI set primed first-round TCR CDR3 RT-PCR. One entry per CDR3 protein, called by TCRdb with MiXCR from the multiplex PCR reads. The sample yields about 510,000 distinct CDR3 sequences, 46% seen once. The sequenced material came from peripheral blood or thyroid tissue (not recorded which). These receptors all come from an adult woman with Graves' disease, either hyperthyroidism or ophthalmopathy (not recorded which).

There are many counts of this clonotype. V and J are TRBV9 and TRBJ2-5, with TRBD2 identical over 8 bases. Germline V gene data show CDR1 as SGDLS and CDR2 as YYNGEE. V was pared by 4 bases and J by 4 bases, with 15 bases of the junction left unmatched. There are 17 residues in the CDR3. CDR3 DNA sequence: TGTGCCAGCAGCCCCCACCGGGGGACTAGGGTAGGAGAGACCCAGTACTTC. It codes for CASSPHRGTRVGETQYF.

The chain is built from TRBV2 and TRBJ1-6; perhaps TRBD1 as D (6 bases). Trimming removed 6 bases at V and 6 bases at J, with 15 bases between. CDR3 size: 15 residues. Germline CDR1 is SNHLY and CDR2 is FYNNEI. CDR3 region: CASRPVVRGNSPLHF. In DNA, the CDR3 is TGTGCCAGCAGACCGGTGGTCAGGGGTAATTCACCCCTCCACTTT.

The chain uses TRBV29-1 and TRBJ2-7; TRBD1 matches at 10 bases. The germline V gene has CDR1 SQVTM and CDR2 ANQGSEA. The V segment lost 5 bases and the J segment 3 bases; nucleotides outside the gene matches: 7. The CDR3 is 14 residues long. The CDR3 is CSVWTGGEFYEQYF. The CDR3 DNA reads TGCAGCGTTTGGACAGGGGGTGAGTTCTACGAGCAGTACTTC.

This clonotype was recorded at least ten times. The CDR3 region is CASSGGTGEAFF. As DNA, the CDR3 is TGTGCCAGCAGTGGGGGGACGGGTGAAGCTTTCTTT. The chain links TRBV12-3 or TRBV12-4 to TRBJ1-1; maybe TRBD1 (5 bases). The CDR3 loop spans 12 amino acids. Trimming stripped 5 bases from V and 7 bases from J, with 11 bases between.

The chain joins TRBV20-1 to TRBJ1-5; D is ambiguous. The CDR3 runs to 13 residues. Looked up from germline, CDR1 is DFQATT and CDR2 is SNEGSKA (reference sequence). V was clipped by 6 bases and J by 3 bases, with 12 bases between them. The CDR3 sequence is CSAMEPINQPQHF. CDR3 DNA: TGCAGTGCGATGGAACCCATCAATCAGCCCCAGCATTTT.